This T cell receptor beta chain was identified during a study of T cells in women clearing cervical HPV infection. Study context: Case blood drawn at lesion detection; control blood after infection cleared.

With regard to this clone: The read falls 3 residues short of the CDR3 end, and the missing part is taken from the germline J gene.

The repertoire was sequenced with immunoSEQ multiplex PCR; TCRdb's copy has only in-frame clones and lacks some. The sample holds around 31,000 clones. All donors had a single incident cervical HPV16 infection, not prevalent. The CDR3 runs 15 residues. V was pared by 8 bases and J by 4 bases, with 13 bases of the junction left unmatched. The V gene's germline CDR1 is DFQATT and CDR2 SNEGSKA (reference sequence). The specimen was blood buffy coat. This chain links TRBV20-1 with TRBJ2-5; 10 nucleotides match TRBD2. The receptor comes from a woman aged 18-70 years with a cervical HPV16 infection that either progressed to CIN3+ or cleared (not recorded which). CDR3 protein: CSTRRSGGAGETQYF. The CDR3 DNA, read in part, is TGCAGTACCCGAAGAAGCGGGGGGGCCGGAGAGACC.